These T cell receptor beta chains were read from a single sample in a study of regulatory T cells in long-lasting Graves disease. TCRdb reprocessed the multiplex PCR reads with MiXCR, giving one entry per CDR3 protein. The sample carries approximately 540,000 distinct CDR3 sequences, more than 10% recorded once. These data also formed part of another study, on T cells in Graves' hyperthyroidism and ophthalmopathy.

Sequences were derived from peripheral blood mononuclear cells (PBMCs), sampled at new diagnosis, from a patient treated with antithyroid drugs. The receptors were sampled from a woman aged 25 to 39 with Graves disease. The CDR3 runs from the conserved cysteine through the conserved F or W. Fields, in order: CDR3 DNA, CDR3 protein, clone size, D gene, J gene, V gene. The D gene is left open where the match is weak. Part of the rows lack a size; the others show once, few, many or a class for expanded clones.

CDR3nt: TGTGCCAGCAACGACAGGGGTGACAATCAGCCCCAGCATTTT
CDR3aa: CASNDRGDNQPQHF
abundance: many
d_gene: TRBD1
j_gene: TRBJ1-5
v_gene: TRBV27

CDR3nt: TGTGCCAGCAGTTCCCGGTTACCATACCAAGAGACCCAGTACTTC
CDR3aa: CASSSRLPYQETQYF
abundance: -
d_gene: -
j_gene: TRBJ2-5
v_gene: TRBV6-2/TRBV6-3

CDR3nt: TGTGCCAGCAGCTTAAACACCGTAAATACGCAGTATTTT
CDR3aa: CASSLNTVNTQYF
abundance: many
d_gene: -
j_gene: TRBJ2-3
v_gene: TRBV7-2

CDR3nt: TGTGCCAGCAGTCCACACTTGACGTTTAACTATGGCTACACCTTC
CDR3aa: CASSPHLTFNYGYTF
abundance: many
d_gene: -
j_gene: TRBJ1-2
v_gene: TRBV12-3/TRBV12-4

CDR3nt: TGTGCCATCACGCGGCAATTCGTGCGGGAAGGAGATACGCAGTATTTT
CDR3aa: CAITRQFVREGDTQYF
abundance: many
d_gene: -
j_gene: TRBJ2-3
v_gene: TRBV10-3

CDR3nt: TGCGCCAGCAGCCAAGCTCGGGACAGGGGTCGAGAGCAGTACTTC
CDR3aa: CASSQARDRGREQYF
abundance: -
d_gene: TRBD1
j_gene: TRBJ2-7
v_gene: TRBV4-1

CDR3nt: TGCAGCGGGGGGGTGGACTTCCCAGATACGCAGTATTTT
CDR3aa: CSGGVDFPDTQYF
abundance: many
d_gene: -
j_gene: TRBJ2-3
v_gene: TRBV29-1

CDR3nt: TGTGCCAGTAAACGATCCAGGGCCGTCTATGGCTACACCTTC
CDR3aa: CASKRSRAVYGYTF
abundance: many
d_gene: -
j_gene: TRBJ1-2
v_gene: TRBV19

CDR3nt: TGTGCCAGCAGCGAAAACCTAGCGGGAGTGTCCAAAAACATTCAGTACTTC
CDR3aa: CASSENLAGVSKNIQYF
abundance: few
d_gene: TRBD2
j_gene: TRBJ2-4
v_gene: TRBV6-2/TRBV6-3

CDR3nt: TGTGCCAGCTCACCAGTCGTCCGGGACAAGGAGCTGTTTTTT
CDR3aa: CASSPVVRDKELFF
abundance: -
d_gene: -
j_gene: TRBJ2-2
v_gene: TRBV18

CDR3nt: TGTGCCAGTAGTATAACACAGATGGCTCGGGAGCAGTACTTC
CDR3aa: CASSITQMAREQYF
abundance: many
d_gene: -
j_gene: TRBJ2-7
v_gene: TRBV19

CDR3nt: TGTGCCAGCAGCCAAGGGGGGGTCGGGTTTGGCTACACCTTC
CDR3aa: CASSQGGVGFGYTF
abundance: many
d_gene: -
j_gene: TRBJ1-2
v_gene: TRBV3-1

CDR3nt: TGTGCCAGCAGCCAAGATCTTCCCACTAGCGGGCGCACAGATACGCAGTATTTT
CDR3aa: CASSQDLPTSGRTDTQYF
abundance: -
d_gene: TRBD2
j_gene: TRBJ2-3
v_gene: TRBV3-1

CDR3nt: TGTGCCAGCAGCGTTACAGCATCCTACGAGCAGTACTTC
CDR3aa: CASSVTASYEQYF
abundance: many
d_gene: -
j_gene: TRBJ2-7
v_gene: TRBV5-5

CDR3nt: TGTGCCAGCTCTTCGCGGGGGGGGGTTTACAATGGGCAGTTCTTC
CDR3aa: CASSSRGGVYNGQFF
abundance: -
d_gene: TRBD2
j_gene: TRBJ2-1
v_gene: TRBV6-1

CDR3nt: TGTGCCAGTAGTATCTCGAGGGGAGGAACCTACGAGCAGTACTTC
CDR3aa: CASSISRGGTYEQYF
abundance: -
d_gene: -
j_gene: TRBJ2-7
v_gene: TRBV19

CDR3nt: TGTGCCAGCTCACCCCCCTCAGCTAACCGGAATGAAAAACTGTTTTTT
CDR3aa: CASSPPSANRNEKLFF
abundance: many
d_gene: -
j_gene: TRBJ1-4
v_gene: TRBV18

CDR3nt: TGTGCCAGCCGGAGACAGGGGGCGTTAGGCGAAAAACTGTTTTTT
CDR3aa: CASRRQGALGEKLFF
abundance: many
d_gene: TRBD1
j_gene: TRBJ1-4
v_gene: TRBV2

CDR3nt: TGTGCCAGCAGCAGGTCGGAGACCCAGTACTTC
CDR3aa: CASSRSETQYF
abundance: many
d_gene: -
j_gene: TRBJ2-5
v_gene: TRBV12-3/TRBV12-4

CDR3nt: TGTGCCAGCACCGAAGCATCAGGGACCCCCTACGAGCAGTACTTC
CDR3aa: CASTEASGTPYEQYF
abundance: many
d_gene: -
j_gene: TRBJ2-7
v_gene: TRBV28

CDR3nt: TGTGCCAGCAGCCAAGGGACAGCGAATCTCGCTTTCTTT
CDR3aa: CASSQGTANLAFF
abundance: many
d_gene: -
j_gene: TRBJ1-1
v_gene: TRBV3-1

CDR3nt: TGTGCCAGCAGCTTAACCCCCGAGGGGAGTACTGAAGCTTTCTTT
CDR3aa: CASSLTPEGSTEAFF
abundance: -
d_gene: -
j_gene: TRBJ1-1
v_gene: TRBV11-2

CDR3nt: TGTGCCAGCTCGGATGCGGGCTTGCTGAGTGGCTACACCTTC
CDR3aa: CASSDAGLLSGYTF
abundance: few
d_gene: -
j_gene: TRBJ1-2
v_gene: TRBV28

CDR3nt: TGTGCCAGCAGTTTATTGGGAGGCTGGGAAAAACTGTTTTTT
CDR3aa: CASSLLGGWEKLFF
abundance: -
d_gene: -
j_gene: TRBJ1-4
v_gene: TRBV27

CDR3nt: TGTGCCAGCAGCCGGACTAGCGGGAGAAACAATGAGCAGTTCTTC
CDR3aa: CASSRTSGRNNEQFF
abundance: -
d_gene: TRBD2
j_gene: TRBJ2-1
v_gene: TRBV2

CDR3nt: TGTGCCAGCAGGCAGGGACAGCTGAACACTGAAGCTTTCTTT
CDR3aa: CASRQGQLNTEAFF
abundance: many
d_gene: TRBD1
j_gene: TRBJ1-1
v_gene: TRBV28

CDR3nt: TGTGCCTGGAGTAGGGACAGGGCCGCCGAGCAGTACTTC
CDR3aa: CAWSRDRAAEQYF
abundance: many
d_gene: TRBD1
j_gene: TRBJ2-7
v_gene: TRBV30